This entry lists 9 T cell receptor beta chains sequenced from one sample in a study of Graves' ophthalmopathy and Graves' hyperthyroidism (dated by TCRdb to about 2018). The sequencer listed for this sample is Illumina HiSeq 2000. TCR beta CDR3 regions were amplified from RNA transcripts for repertoire sequencing. The first round was an RT-PCR using HTBI primers with the Qiagen OneStep RT-PCR kit, and this first round was followed by a second-round multiplex PCR, then size selection and purification. TCRdb trimmed public reads at Q25 via fastp, called clones via MiXCR and kept in-frame beta chains. Every distinct CDR3 protein forms one entry, paired with its most common genes and DNA. This sample holds over a million distinct CDR3 sequences; around a third were observed only once. 8.5% to 14% of the sample comes from the top ten. The sample was peripheral blood or thyroid tissue (not recorded which). The receptors originated from an adult man with Graves' hyperthyroidism.

This clonotype was counted between two and nine times. This chain's CDR3 is CASRSRGPASPLHF. For the CDR3, the DNA is TGTGCCAGCAGGAGTCGAGGGCCTGCCTCACCCCTCCACTTT. The V and J genes are TRBV12-3 or TRBV12-4 and TRBJ1-6; D call uncertain. This CDR3 has 14 amino acids. Trimming left V 6 bases short and J 10 bases short, with 16 bases between.

This clonotype was seen a handful of times. This chain joins TRBV5-6 and TRBJ2-2; D is uncertain. Germline loops: CDR1 SGHDT, CDR2 YYEEEE. The CDR3 is 14 amino acids. Trimming left V 3 bases short and J 1 base short, with 7 bases between. The CDR3 is CASSSRMNTGELFF. The CDR3 nucleotides read TGTGCCAGCAGCTCTCGAATGAACACCGGGGAGCTGTTTTTT.

There are a few counts of this clonotype. The chain has TRBV12-3 or TRBV12-4 and TRBJ2-7, with 8 positions matching TRBD2. The trim removed 6 bases at V and 2 bases at J, leaving 12 bases unmatched. The CDR3 spans 16 residues. DNA of the CDR3: TGTGCCAGCAGCGGTAATAGCGGGGCCACCCCCTACGAGCAGTACTTC. It translates to CASSGNSGATPYEQYF.

This clonotype showed up just a few times. The V call is TRBV5-5, the J call TRBJ2-2, with D possibly TRBD1 on 5 matching bases. The CDR3 has 14 amino acids. Between the trimmed V and J ends, which lost 3 bases and 4 bases, there was a span of 10 bases. Germline V CDR1 and CDR2: SGHKS, YYEKEE (reference sequence). CDR3 DNA sequence: TGTGCCAGCAGCTACGGCGACAGCACCGGGGAGCTGTTTTTT. Protein sequence: CASSYGDSTGELFF.

The chain carries TRBV2 and TRBJ1-1; the D gene is possibly TRBD1 (5 bases). CDR3 length: 14 residues. The V end was cut by 4 bases, the J end by 1 base, with 10 bases between. CDR1 is SNHLY and CDR2 is FYNNEI in the germline V gene. The CDR3 is CASSGGAENTEAFF. The CDR3 DNA reads as TGTGCCAGCAGTGGCGGGGCCGAGAACACTGAAGCTTTCTTT.

This clonotype was seen many times. This chain uses TRBV10-3 with TRBJ2-7, with D possibly being TRBD1 or TRBD2 (5 bases each). Looked up from germline, CDR1 is ENHRY and CDR2 is SYGVKD. The length of the CDR3 is 13 residues. V was pared by 6 bases and J by 2 bases, with 11 bases between. CDR3 loop: CAIRGDGPYEQYF. In DNA form, the CDR3 reads TGTGCCATCAGGGGGGACGGGCCCTACGAGCAGTACTTC.

In DNA form, the CDR3 reads TGTGCCAGCAGCTTAGCAGGGACTAGCGCCTTTCAAGAGACCCAGTACTTC. Protein: CASSLAGTSAFQETQYF. J is TRBJ2-5 and V is TRBV5-5; 10 bases agree with TRBD2. CDR1 and CDR2 (germline): SGHKS, YYEKEE (reference sequence). V gave up 2 bases and J gave up 2 bases; unmatched junction bases: 9. This CDR3 has 17 residues.

The chain has TRBV9 and TRBJ1-1; a possible D gene is TRBD1 (5 bases). V lost 4 bases and J lost 0, with 19 bases in between. Germline V CDR1 and CDR2: SGDLS, YYNGEE. CDR3 length: 17 amino acids. CDR3: CASSTTGLGPLNTEAFF. The CDR3 nucleotides read TGTGCCAGCAGCACAACGGGACTAGGACCGTTGAACACTGAAGCTTTCTTT.

This sequence joins TRBV20-1 and TRBJ2-7; D call uncertain. Germline CDR1 and CDR2: DFQATT and SNEGSKA (reference sequence). Between the trimmed V and J ends, which lost 5 bases and 6 bases, there was a span of 11 bases. The CDR3 is 11 residues long. The CDR3 nucleotides read TGCAGTGCTCAGGTTCGGGCCGAGCAGTACTTC. Residues: CSAQVRAEQYF.